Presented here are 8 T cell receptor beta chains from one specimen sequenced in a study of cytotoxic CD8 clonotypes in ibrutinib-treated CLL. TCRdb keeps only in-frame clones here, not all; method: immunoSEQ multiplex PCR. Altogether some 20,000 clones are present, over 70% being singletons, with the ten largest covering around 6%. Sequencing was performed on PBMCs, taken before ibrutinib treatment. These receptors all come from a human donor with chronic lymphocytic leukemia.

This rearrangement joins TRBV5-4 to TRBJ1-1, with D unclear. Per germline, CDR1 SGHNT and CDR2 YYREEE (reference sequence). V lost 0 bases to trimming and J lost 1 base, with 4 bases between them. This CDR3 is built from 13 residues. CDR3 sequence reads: CASSLEQNTEAFF. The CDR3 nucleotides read TGTGCCAGCAGCTTGGAGCAGAACACTGAAGCTTTCTTT.

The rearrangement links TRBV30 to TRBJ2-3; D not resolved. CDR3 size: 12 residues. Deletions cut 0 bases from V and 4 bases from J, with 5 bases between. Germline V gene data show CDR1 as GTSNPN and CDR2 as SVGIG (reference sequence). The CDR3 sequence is CAWSVRADTQYF. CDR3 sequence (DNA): TGTGCCTGGAGTGTACGGGCAGATACGCAGTATTTT.

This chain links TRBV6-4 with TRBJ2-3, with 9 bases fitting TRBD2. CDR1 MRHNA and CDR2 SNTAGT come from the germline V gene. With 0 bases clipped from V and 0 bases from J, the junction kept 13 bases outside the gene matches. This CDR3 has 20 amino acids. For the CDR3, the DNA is TGTGCCAGCAGTGACTCGAAAGGTAGCGGGGGACCCCTTAGCACAGATACGCAGTATTTT. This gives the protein CASSDSKGSGGPLSTDTQYF.

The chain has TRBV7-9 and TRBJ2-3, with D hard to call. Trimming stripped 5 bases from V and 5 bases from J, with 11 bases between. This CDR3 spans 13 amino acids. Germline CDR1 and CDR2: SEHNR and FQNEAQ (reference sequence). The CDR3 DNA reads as TGTGCCAGCAGCCAACGGGCGGAAGATACGCAGTATTTT. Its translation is CASSQRAEDTQYF.

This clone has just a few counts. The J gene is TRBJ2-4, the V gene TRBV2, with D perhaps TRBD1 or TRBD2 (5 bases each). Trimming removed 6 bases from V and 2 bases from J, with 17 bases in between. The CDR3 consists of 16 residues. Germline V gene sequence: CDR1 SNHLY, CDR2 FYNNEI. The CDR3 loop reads CASRAAGTRTKNIQYF. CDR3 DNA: TGTGCCAGCAGAGCAGCCGGGACCCGGACCAAAAACATTCAGTACTTC.

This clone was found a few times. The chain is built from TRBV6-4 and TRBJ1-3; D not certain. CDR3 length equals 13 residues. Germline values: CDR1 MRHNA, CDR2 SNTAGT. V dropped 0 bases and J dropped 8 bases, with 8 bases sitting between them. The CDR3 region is CASSDSTGDTIYF. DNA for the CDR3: TGTGCCAGCAGTGACTCGACCGGGGACACCATATATTTT.

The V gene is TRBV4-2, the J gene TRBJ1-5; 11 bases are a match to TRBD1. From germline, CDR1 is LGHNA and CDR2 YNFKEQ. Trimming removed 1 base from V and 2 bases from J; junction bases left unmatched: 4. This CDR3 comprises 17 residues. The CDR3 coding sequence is TGTGCCAGCAGCCAAGGGACAGGGGGCGAGGGCAATCAGCCCCAGCATTTT. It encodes CASSQGTGGEGNQPQHF.

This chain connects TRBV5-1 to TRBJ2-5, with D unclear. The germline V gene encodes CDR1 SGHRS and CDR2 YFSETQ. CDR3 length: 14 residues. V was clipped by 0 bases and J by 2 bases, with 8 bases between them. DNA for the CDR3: TGCGCCAGCAGCTTGGGAGGAAGACAAGAGACCCAGTACTTC. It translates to CASSLGGRQETQYF.